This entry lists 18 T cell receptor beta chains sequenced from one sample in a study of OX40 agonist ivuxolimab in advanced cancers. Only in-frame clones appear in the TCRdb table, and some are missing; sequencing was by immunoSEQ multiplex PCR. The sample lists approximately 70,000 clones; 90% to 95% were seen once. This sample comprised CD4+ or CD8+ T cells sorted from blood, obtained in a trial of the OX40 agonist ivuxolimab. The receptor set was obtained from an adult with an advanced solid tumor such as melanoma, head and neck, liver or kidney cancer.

The CDR3 here is CASSFGRAGNEQYF. In DNA form, the CDR3 reads TGTGCCAGCAGTTTTGGGCGGGCAGGGAACGAGCAGTACTTC. V gene TRBV27 combines with J gene TRBJ2-7, with D perhaps given as TRBD1 or TRBD2 (5 bases each). The germline V gene encodes CDR1 MNHEY and CDR2 SMNVEV (reference sequence). V gave up 3 bases and J gave up 5 bases, with 14 bases separating them. The CDR3 loop spans 14 amino acids.

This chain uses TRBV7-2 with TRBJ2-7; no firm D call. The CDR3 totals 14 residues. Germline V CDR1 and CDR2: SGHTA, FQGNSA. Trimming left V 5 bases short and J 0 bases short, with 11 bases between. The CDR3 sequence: CASSPDHDSYEQYF. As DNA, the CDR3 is TGTGCCAGCAGCCCAGACCACGACTCCTACGAGCAGTACTTC.

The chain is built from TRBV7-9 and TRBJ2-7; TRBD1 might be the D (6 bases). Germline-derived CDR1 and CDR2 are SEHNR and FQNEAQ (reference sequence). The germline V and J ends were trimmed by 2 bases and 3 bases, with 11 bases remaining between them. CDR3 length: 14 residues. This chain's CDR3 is CASSLQGGLYEQYF. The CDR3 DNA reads TGTGCCAGCAGCTTACAAGGGGGTCTCTACGAGCAGTACTTC. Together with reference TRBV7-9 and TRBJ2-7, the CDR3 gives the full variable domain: DTGVSQNPRHKITKRGQNVTFRCDPISEHNRLYWYRQTLGQGPEFLTYFQNEAQLEKSRLLSDRFSAERPKGSFSTLEIQRTEQGDSAMYLCASSLQGGLYEQYFGPGTRLTVT.

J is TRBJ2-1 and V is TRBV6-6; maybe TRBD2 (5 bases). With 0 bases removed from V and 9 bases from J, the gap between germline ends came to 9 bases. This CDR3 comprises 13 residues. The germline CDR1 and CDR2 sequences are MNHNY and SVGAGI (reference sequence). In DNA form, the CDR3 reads TGTGCCAGCAGTTACTCCCTCGAGGGTGAGCAGTTCTTC. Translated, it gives CASSYSLEGEQFF.

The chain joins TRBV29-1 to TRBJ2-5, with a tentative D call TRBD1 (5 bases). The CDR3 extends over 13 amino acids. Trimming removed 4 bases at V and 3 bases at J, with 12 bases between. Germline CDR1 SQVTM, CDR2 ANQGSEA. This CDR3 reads CSVGPGWEETQYF. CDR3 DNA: TGCAGCGTTGGGCCAGGGTGGGAAGAGACCCAGTACTTC.

The CDR3: CASSLMGTGGRPQHF. The CDR3 DNA reads as TGTGCCAGCAGTTTAATGGGGACAGGGGGCCGGCCCCAGCATTTT. The chain carries TRBV28 and TRBJ1-5, with 12 bases aligning to TRBD1. Unmatched junction bases numbered 5, after V lost 2 bases and J lost 9 bases. The germline V gene encodes CDR1 MDHEN and CDR2 SYDVKM. This CDR3 is built from 15 residues.

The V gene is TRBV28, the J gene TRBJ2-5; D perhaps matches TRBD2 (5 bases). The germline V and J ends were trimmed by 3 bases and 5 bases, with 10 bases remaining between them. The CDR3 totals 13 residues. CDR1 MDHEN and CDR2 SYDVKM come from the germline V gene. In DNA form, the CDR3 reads TGTGCCAGCAGTTTCAGACCGGGGGAGACCCAGTACTTC. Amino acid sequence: CASSFRPGETQYF.

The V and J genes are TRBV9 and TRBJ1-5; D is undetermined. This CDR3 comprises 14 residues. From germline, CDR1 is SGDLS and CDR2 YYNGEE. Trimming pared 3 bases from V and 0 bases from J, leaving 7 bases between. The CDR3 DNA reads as TGTGCCAGCAGCGGAGAAAATAGCAATCAGCCCCAGCATTTT. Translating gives CASSGENSNQPQHF.

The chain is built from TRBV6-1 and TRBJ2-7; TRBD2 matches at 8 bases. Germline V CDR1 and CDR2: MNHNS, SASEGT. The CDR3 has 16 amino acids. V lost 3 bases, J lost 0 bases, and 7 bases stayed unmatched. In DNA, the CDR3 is TGTGCCAGCAGTGAGGACGGGGGGGCAAGCTCCTACGAGCAGTACTTC. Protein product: CASSEDGGASSYEQYF.

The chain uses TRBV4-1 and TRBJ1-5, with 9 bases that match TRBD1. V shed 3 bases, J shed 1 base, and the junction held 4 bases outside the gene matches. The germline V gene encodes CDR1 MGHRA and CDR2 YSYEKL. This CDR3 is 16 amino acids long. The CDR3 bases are TGCGCCAGCAGCCAGGGACAGGGAAGGAGCAATCAGCCCCAGCATTTT. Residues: CASSQGQGRSNQPQHF.

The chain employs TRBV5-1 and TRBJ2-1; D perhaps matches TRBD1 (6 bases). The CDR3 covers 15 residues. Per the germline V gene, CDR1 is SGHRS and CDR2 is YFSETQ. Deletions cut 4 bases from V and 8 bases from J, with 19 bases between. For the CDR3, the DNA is TGCGCCAGCAGCCAGGACAGCCTCCTTGAGGATGAGCAGTTCTTC. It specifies CASSQDSLLEDEQFF.

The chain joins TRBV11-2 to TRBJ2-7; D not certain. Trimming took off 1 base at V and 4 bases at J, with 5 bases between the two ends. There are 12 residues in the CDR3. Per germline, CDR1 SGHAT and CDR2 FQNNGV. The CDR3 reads CASSLAFYEQYF. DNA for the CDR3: TGTGCCAGCAGCTTAGCCTTTTACGAGCAGTACTTC. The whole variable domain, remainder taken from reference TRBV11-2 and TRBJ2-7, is EAGVAQSPRYKIIEKRQSVAFWCNPISGHATLYWYQQILGQGPKLLIQFQNNGVVDDSQLPKDRFSAERLKGVDSTLKIQPAKLEDSAVYLCASSLAFYEQYFGPGTRLTVT.

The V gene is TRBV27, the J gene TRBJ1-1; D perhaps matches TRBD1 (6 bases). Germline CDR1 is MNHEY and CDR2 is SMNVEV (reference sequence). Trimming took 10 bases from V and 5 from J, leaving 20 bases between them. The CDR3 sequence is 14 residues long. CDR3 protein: CATCLTGTTTEAFF. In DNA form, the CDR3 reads TGTGCCACCTGCTTAACAGGGACGACGACTGAAGCTTTCTTT.

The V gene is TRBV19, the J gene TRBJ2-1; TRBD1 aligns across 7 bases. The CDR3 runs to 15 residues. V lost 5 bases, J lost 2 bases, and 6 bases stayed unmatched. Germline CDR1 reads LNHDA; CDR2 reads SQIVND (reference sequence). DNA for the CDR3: TGTGCCAGTAGTGAACAGGGGACCGCCTACAATGAGCAGTTCTTC. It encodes CASSEQGTAYNEQFF.

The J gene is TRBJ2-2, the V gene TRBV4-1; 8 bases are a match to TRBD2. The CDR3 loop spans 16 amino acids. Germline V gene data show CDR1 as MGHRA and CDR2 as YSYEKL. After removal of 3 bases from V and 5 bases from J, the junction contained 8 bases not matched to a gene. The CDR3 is CASSHPGGAKTGELFF. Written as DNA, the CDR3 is TGCGCCAGCAGCCATCCGGGAGGGGCTAAAACCGGGGAGCTGTTTTTT.

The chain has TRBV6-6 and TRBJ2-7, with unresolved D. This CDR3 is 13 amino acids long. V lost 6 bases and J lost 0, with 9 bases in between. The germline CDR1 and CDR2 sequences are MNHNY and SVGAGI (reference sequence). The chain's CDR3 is CASRNLGSYEQYF. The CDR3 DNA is TGTGCCAGCAGGAACCTGGGCTCCTACGAGCAGTACTTC.

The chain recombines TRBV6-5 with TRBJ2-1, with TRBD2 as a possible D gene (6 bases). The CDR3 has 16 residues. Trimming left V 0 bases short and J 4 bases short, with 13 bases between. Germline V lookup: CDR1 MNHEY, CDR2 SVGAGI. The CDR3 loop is CASSYSQTEGYNEQFF. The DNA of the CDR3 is TGTGCCAGCAGTTACTCTCAAACGGAGGGGTACAATGAGCAGTTCTTC.

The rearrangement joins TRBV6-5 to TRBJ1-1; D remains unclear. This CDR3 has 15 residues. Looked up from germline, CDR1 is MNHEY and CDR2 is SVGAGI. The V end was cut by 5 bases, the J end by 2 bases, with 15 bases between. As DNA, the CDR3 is TGTGCCAGCAGTGGTGGACCGTACTTAAACACTGAAGCTTTCTTT. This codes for CASSGGPYLNTEAFF.